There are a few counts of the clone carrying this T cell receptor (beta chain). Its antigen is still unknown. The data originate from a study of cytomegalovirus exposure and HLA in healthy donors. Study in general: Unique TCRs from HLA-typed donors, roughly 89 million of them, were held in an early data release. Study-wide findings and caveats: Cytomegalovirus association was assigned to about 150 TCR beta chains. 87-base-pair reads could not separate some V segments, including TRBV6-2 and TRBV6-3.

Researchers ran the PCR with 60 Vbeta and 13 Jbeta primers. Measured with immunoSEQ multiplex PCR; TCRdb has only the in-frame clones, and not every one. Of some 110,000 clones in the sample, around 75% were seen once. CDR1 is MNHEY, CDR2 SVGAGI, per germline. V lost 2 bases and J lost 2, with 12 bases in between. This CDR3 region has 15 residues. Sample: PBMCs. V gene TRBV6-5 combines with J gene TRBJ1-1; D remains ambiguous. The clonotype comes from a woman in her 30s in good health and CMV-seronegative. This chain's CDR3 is CASSYLGGLNTEAFF. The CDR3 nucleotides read TGTGCCAGCAGTTACCTGGGAGGACTCAACACTGAAGCTTTCTTT.